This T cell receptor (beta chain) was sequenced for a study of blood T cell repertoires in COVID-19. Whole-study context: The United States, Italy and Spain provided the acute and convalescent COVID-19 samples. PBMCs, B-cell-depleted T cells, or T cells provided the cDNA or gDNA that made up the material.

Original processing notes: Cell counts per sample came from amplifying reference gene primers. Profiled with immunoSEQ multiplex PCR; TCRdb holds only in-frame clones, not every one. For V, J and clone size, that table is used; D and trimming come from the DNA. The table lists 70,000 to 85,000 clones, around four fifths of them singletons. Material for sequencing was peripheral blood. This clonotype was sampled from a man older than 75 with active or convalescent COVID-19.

CDR3 in amino acids: CAWTRDNYEQYF. CDR3 coding DNA: TGTGCCTGGACCCGGGACAACTACGAGCAGTACTTC. This chain connects TRBV30 to TRBJ2-7, with D possibly TRBD1 on 6 matching bases. Germline CDR1 and CDR2: GTSNPN and SVGIG (reference sequence). The CDR3 is 12 amino acids. V shed 4 bases and J shed 3 bases, with 10 bases lying between them.